This T cell receptor beta chain was retrieved from a study of Tregs in tolerant kidney transplant recipients. Notes on the study in general: Tregs expanded with activated donor B cells seemed most donor-specific. Antigen-driven expansion was suggested because donor-specific Tregs expanded more than all Tregs in tolerant patients. Biological reproducibility was not directly addressed in this study.

The V end was cut by 3 bases, the J end by 2 bases, with 9 bases between. Germline V gene data show CDR1 as SGDLS and CDR2 as YYNGEE. CDR3 length: 14 residues. This table comes from immunoSEQ multiplex PCR, and its TCRdb copy is limited to in-frame clones, with some not included. Of approximately 99,000 clones in the sample, 90% are singletons; the top ten hold around 0.35%. Unstimulated regulatory T cells (CD4+CD25+CD127-), CD4+CD25- non-regulatory cells, CD4 and CD8 cells were FACS-sorted from thawed PBMCs. With regard to this clone: What it recognizes is unknown.

This clonotype was obtained from a human donor who received a combined kidney and bone marrow transplant. The source material was CD4+ T cells from blood, sampled before the transplant. The J gene is TRBJ1-3, the V gene TRBV9; D gene unclear. CDR3 DNA sequence: TGTGCCAGCAGCGGCGGGAAAACTGGAAACACCATATATTTT. Protein sequence: CASSGGKTGNTIYF.